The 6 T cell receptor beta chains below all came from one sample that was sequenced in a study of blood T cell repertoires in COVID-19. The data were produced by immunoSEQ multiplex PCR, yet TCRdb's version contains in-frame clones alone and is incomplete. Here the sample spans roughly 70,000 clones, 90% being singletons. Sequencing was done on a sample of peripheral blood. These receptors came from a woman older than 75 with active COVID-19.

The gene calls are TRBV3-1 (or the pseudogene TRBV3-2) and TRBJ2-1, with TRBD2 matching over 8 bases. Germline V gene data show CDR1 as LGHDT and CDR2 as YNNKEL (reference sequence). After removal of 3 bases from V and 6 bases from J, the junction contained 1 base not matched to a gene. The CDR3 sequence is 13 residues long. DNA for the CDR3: TGTGCCAGCAGCCACCTAGCGGGCAATGAGCAGTTCTTC. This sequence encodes CASSHLAGNEQFF.

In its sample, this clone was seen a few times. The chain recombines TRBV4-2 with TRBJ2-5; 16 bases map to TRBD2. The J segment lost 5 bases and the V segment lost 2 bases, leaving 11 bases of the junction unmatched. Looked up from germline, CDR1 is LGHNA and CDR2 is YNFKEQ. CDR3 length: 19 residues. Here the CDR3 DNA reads TGTGCCAGCAGCCAACAATCCGGGACTAGCGGGAGGGCCAGGGAGACCCAGTACTTC. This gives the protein CASSQQSGTSGRARETQYF.

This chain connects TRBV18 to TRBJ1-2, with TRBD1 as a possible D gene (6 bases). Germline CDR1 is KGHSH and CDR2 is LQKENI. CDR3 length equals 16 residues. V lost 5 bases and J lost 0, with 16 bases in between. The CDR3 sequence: CASSNGQFRTNYGYTF. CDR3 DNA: TGTGCCAGCTCAAATGGACAGTTCAGGACTAACTATGGCTACACCTTC.

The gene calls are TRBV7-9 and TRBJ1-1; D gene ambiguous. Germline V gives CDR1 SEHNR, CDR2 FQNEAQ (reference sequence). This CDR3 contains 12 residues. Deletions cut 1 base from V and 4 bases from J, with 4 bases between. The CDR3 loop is CASSLVSTEAFF. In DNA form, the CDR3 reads TGTGCCAGCAGCTTAGTTAGCACTGAAGCTTTCTTT.

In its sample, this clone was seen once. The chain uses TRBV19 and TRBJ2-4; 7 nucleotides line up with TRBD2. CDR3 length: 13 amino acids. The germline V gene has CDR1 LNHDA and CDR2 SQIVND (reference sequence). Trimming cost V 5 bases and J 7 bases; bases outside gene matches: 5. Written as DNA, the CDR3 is TGTGCCAGTAGTCCGGTGGGGGGGAACATTCAGTACTTC. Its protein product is CASSPVGGNIQYF.

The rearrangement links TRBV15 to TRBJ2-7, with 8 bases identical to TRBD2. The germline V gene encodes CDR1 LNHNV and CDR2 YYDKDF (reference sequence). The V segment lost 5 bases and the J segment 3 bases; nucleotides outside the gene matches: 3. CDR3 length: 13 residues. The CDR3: CATSSGTSYEQYF. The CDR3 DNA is TGTGCCACCAGCTCGGGGACTAGCTACGAGCAGTACTTC.